This section outlines one T cell receptor beta chain sequence together with its context. Deep TCR-beta sequencing used DNA from uncultured naive and memory CD4+ T cells. Profiled with immunoSEQ multiplex PCR; TCRdb holds only in-frame clones, not every one. The table has roughly 71,000 clones, over 70% seen once. The sample comes from a study of CD4 T cells in relation to SARS-CoV-2 and coronaviruses. Before the COVID-19 pandemic, during about 2010-2018, CD4+ T cells were taken from unexposed donors. Germline CDR1 and CDR2: SGHKS and YYEKEE (reference sequence). The CDR3 contains 13 residues. Trimming stripped 3 bases from V and 4 bases from J, with 9 bases between.

The sequence derives from a human donor in good health. Sequencing input: memory CD4+ T cells from PBMCs. The rearrangement links TRBV5-5 to TRBJ2-3; no firm D call. CDR3 in DNA: TGTGCCAGCAGCTCCAACCCCCCAGATACGCAGTATTTT. Translation gives CASSSNPPDTQYF.